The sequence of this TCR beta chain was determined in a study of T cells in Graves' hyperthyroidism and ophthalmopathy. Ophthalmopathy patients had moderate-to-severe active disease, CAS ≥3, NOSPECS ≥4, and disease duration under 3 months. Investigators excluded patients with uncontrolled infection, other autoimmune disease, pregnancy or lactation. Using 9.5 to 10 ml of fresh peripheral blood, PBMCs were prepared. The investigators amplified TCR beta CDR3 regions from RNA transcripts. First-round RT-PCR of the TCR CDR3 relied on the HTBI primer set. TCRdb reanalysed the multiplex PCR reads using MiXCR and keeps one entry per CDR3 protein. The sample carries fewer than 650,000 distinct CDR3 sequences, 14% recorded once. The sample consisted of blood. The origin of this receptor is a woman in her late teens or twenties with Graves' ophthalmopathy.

The CDR3 DNA sequence: TGCGCCAGCAGCCAAAGAGGGGGATTTGCGGGAGGATGGACCGGGGAGCTGTTTTTT. This translates into CASSQRGGFAGGWTGELFF. The rearrangement uses TRBV4-3 and TRBJ2-2; 8 bases line up with TRBD2. The CDR3 is 19 amino acids. Germline V gene sequence: CDR1 LGHNA, CDR2 YSLEER. After removal of 2 bases from V and 5 bases from J, the junction contained 16 bases not matched to a gene.